This TCR beta chain stems from a study of blood T cells in healthy people across ages. For the second PCR, which ran for about 6 to 11 cycles, a sample-barcoded 5' primer and a J-beta primer mix were used. TCRdb reprocessed the 5' RACE reads via MiXCR and lists one record per CDR3 protein. Of around 1,800,000 distinct CDR3 sequences listed, roughly 43% are singletons. Caucasian, healthy and from Russia, the donors were aged between 6 and 90. Study-wide points: Using unsorted PBMCs precluded a conclusive naive versus antigen-experienced comparison. Higher diversity, along with more naive CD4+ cells, distinguished long-lived donors from aged donors.

Of note for this clonotype: The antigen is undetermined. Possible read error: a much larger clone is one base away.

J was trimmed by 6 bases and V by 4 bases; bases with no gene match: 6. The CDR3 totals 14 residues. Germline loops: CDR1 SNHLY, CDR2 FYNNEI. The rearrangement joins TRBV2 to TRBJ2-1, with 7 bases identical to TRBD2. The sequence was collected from a human donor in good health. Sequencing input: blood. The CDR3 spells CASSVVRGTNEQFF. CDR3 DNA: TGTGCCAGCAGTGTAGTGCGGGGGACCAATGAGCAGTTCTTC. Drawing the rest from reference TRBV2 and TRBJ2-1, the complete variable domain is EPEVTQTPSHQVTQMGQEVILRCVPISNHLYFYWYRQILGQKVEFLVSFYNNEISEKSEIFDDQFSVERPDGSNFTLKIRSTKLEDSAMYFCASSVVRGTNEQFFGPGTRLTVL.